Included here is one T cell receptor (beta chain) sequence, with context. This record belongs to a study of blood T cell repertoires in COVID-19. In the study's own analysis: Using reference gene primer amplification, nucleated cell counts were estimated. Produced via immunoSEQ multiplex PCR; TCRdb's table is partial and in-frame only. Clone size and the V and J calls come from that table; the DNA yielded D and trimming. The sample has some 390,000 clones, nearly 90% seen once. The study drew participants aged about 18 to 95 years from about two dozen US areas. In Cohort 3, a recovered donor had either two negative PCRs, clearance, or symptom resolution. This CDR3 has 19 amino acids. Germline V gene data show CDR1 as SGHDT and CDR2 as YYEEEE. The germline V and J ends were trimmed by 4 bases and 4 bases, with 24 bases remaining between them.

The J gene is TRBJ1-6, the V gene TRBV5-6, with D tentatively TRBD1 (5 bases). This receptor was identified in a woman under 40 who had recovered from COVID-19. The sample was PBMCs or T cells enriched from blood (not recorded which). The CDR3 bases are TGTGCCAGCAGCCTTCTTGGGGCGGCCTACTCTGAGTATAATTCACCCCTCCACTTT. Translation: CASSLLGAAYSEYNSPLHF. Using reference TRBV5-6 and TRBJ1-6 for the parts outside the CDR3, the full variable domain is DAGVTQSPTHLIKTRGQQVTLRCSPKSGHDTVSWYQQALGQGPQFIFQYYEEEERQRGNFPDRFSGHQFPNYSSELNVNALLLGDSALYLCASSLLGAAYSEYNSPLHFGNGTRLTVT.